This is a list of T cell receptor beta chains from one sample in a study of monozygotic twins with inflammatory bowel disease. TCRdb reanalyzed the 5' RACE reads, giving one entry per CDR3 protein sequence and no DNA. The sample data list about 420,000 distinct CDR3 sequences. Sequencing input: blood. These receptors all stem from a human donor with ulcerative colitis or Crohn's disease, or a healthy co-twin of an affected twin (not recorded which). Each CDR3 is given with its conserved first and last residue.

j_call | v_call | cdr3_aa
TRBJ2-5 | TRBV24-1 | CATSDPVTGNQETQYF
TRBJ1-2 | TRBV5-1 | CASSSTVGGLGNYGYTF
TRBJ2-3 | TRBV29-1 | CSVALRRSTDTQYF
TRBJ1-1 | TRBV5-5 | CASSLLGGGTEAFF
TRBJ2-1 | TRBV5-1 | CASSLGQGVYYNEQFF
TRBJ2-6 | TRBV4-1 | CASSQEWAGGAPGANVLTF
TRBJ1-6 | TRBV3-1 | CASSQVGQEYNSPLHF
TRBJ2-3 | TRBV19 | CASRRGQNKGDTQYF
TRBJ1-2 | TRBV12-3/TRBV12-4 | CASTPTGAASYGYTF
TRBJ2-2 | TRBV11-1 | CASSFDPPGQNTGELFF
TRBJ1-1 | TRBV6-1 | CASSHFGGKNTEAFF
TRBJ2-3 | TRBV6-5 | CASSLNSGQGATDTQYF
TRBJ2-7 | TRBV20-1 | CSASPVAGGYEQYF
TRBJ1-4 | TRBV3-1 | CASSQVRGGKLFF
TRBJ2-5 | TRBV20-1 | CSARGGQGHQETQYF
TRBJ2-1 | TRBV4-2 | CASSQGGTSGRSYNEQFF
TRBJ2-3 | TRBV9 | CASSVATVAGGLLADTQYF
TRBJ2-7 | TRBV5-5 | CASSVHLRQEPYEQYF
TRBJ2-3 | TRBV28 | CASSRLDGGTDTQYF
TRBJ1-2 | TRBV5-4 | CASSLGPDPVLGYTF
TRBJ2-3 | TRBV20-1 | CSARDGQDRGPSSTDTQYF
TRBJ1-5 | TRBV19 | CASSTGGRQPQHF
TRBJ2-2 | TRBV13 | CATRWGTGELFF
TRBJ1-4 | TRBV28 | CASSLWDAQEKLFF
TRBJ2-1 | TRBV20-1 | CSARPAAASYNEQFF
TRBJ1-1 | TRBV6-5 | CASSYHLRAMNTEAFF
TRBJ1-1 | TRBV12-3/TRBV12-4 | CASGSDRSTEAFF
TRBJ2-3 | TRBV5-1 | CASSLALGGLRSDTQYF
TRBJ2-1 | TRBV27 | CASSSPAGSYNEQFF
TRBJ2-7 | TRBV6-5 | CASSFGLAGEQYF
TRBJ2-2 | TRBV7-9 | CASSSPGQGGELFF
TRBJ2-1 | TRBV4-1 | CASSQAETVSYNEQFF
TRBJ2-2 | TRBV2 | CASMYRANTGELFF
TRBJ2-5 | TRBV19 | CASSIDLETRVETQYF
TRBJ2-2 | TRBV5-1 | CASSLRTSGTGTGELFF
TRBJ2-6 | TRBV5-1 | CASSPPAVSGANVLTF
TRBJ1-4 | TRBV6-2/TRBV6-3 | CASSFPGDLFF